This T cell receptor beta chain was observed in a study of spatial heterogeneity in lung cancer. Time point meaning: sample taken at primary tumor resection. Study-wide results and caveats: Ubiquitous expanded tumor TCRs were observed in blood more at resection than follow-up.

This clonotype was observed a few times. Its antigen is currently unknown. V dropped 5 bases and J dropped 3; count of bases not matched to a gene: 2. This CDR3 comprises 14 residues. Germline loops: CDR1 MDHEN, CDR2 SYDVKM. TCRdb recomputed calls from the 5' RACE reads with MiXCR, one row per CDR3 protein. The sample shows 20,000 to 25,000 distinct CDR3 sequences, 7% of them seen only once. The sequenced sample was PBMCs, obtained at surgery. The V gene is TRBV28, the J gene TRBJ2-7; 12 bases are shared with TRBD2. This clonotype was obtained from a male donor with early-stage non-small cell lung cancer. The CDR3 is CASSLAGGRYEQYF. CDR3 nucleotide sequence: TGTGCCAGCAGTCTAGCGGGAGGGCGCTACGAGCAGTACTTC.